This T cell receptor (beta chain) is from a study of human T cells and chemical hapten exposure. Study overall: 2% DPC applied to a 2 cm by 2 cm arm area sensitized donors. In the roughly 25-week study, patients were dosed weekly with diphenylcyclopropenone on the scalp throughout. Study conclusions and caveats: Expanded TCRs produced significantly more large CDR3 similarity clusters than controls did.

Using its own MiXCR run on the RACE reads, TCRdb lists one record per CDR3 protein. The sample gives 75,000 to 90,000 distinct CDR3 sequences, around 11% of which show up once; 3.5% is in the top ten. The sample's time point: patch test 1, 2 weeks after DPC sensitization. Sample treatment: therapeutic diphenylcyclopropenone sensitization with weekly scalp DPC. Trimming stripped 3 bases from V and 8 bases from J, with 5 bases between. In germline, CDR1 is SQVTM, CDR2 ANQGSEA. This CDR3 contains 10 residues. This clonotype was observed at least ten times. Its matching antigen is unknown. The sequencing here drew on whole blood, taken in connection with sensitization to the hapten diphenylcyclopropenone (DPC). The rearrangement joins TRBV29-1 to TRBJ2-1, with D hard to call. This TCR derives from a woman aged 60-70 years with alopecia areata. Some clones in this sample may be carry-over from other donors' samples. In DNA form, the CDR3 reads TGCAGCGTTGACGGTGATGAGCAGTTCTTC. Encoded protein: CSVDGDEQFF.